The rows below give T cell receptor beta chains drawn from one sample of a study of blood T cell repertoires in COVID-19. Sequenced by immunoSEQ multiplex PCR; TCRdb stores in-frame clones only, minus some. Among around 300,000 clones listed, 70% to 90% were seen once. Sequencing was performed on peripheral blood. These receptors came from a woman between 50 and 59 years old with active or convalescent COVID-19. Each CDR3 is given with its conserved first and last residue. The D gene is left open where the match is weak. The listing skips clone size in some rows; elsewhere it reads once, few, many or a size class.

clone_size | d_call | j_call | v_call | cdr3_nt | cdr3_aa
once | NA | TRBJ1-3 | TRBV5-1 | TGCGCCAGCAGCATCGACAGACCGAGCTCTGGAAACACCATATATTTT | CASSIDRPSSGNTIYF
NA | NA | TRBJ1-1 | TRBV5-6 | TGTGCCAGCAGCTTGGACTCCGGGAGGAACACTGAAGCTTTCTTT | CASSLDSGRNTEAFF
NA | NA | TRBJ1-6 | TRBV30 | TGTGCCTCACCGGGAGAAGGGAAGGTTGGTAATTCACCCCTCCACTTT | CASPGEGKVGNSPLHF
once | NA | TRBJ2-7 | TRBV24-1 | TGTGCCACCAGTGCATCCTTCAGGGCGACCTACGAGCAGTACTTC | CATSASFRATYEQYF
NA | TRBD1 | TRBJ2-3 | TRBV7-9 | TGTGCCAGCAGCTTATTACCCGGACAGGGCCCTAGCACAGATACGCAGTATTTT | CASSLLPGQGPSTDTQYF
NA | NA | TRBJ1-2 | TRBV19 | TGTGCCAGTACTCAAGGACAAGGCTATGGCTACACCTTC | CASTQGQGYGYTF
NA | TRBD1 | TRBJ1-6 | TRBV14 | TGTGCCAGCAGCCAAGCCAGGACAGGGGTTACTTCACCCCTCCACTTT | CASSQARTGVTSPLHF
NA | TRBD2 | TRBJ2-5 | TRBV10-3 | TGTGCCATCACGGGGGGGCCGTCAGCCAATCAAGAGACCCAGTACTTC | CAITGGPSANQETQYF
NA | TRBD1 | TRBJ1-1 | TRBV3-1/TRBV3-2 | TGTGCCAGCAGCCAAGTGGGGCAGGGGGCTGAAGCTTTCTTT | CASSQVGQGAEAFF
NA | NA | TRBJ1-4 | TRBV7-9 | TGTGCCAGCAGCGCACGTGGGGACTCAACTAATGAAAAACTGTTTTTT | CASSARGDSTNEKLFF
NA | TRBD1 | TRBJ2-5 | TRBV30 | TGTGCCTGGAGTGGACAGGGAAATGGCCAAGAGACCCAGTACTTC | CAWSGQGNGQETQYF
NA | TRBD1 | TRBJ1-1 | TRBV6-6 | TGTGCCAGCAGTAAGGGACAGACGAACACTGAAGCTTTCTTT | CASSKGQTNTEAFF
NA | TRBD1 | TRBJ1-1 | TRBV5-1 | TGCGCCAGCAGCTTGTACAGGGGCGCCAACACTGAAGCTTTCTTT | CASSLYRGANTEAFF
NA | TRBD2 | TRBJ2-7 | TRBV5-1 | TGCGCCAGCAGCCCGGGGACTAGCGGTCCCAGCTCCTACGAGCAGTACTTC | CASSPGTSGPSSYEQYF
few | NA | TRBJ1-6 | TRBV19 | TGTGCCAGTAGTATCCAGGGACTTTTTTCACCCCTCCACTTT | CASSIQGLFSPLHF
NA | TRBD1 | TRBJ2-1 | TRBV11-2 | TGTGCCAGCAGCTTGGGACAGGGGGTTGTCTTTGAGCAGTTCTTC | CASSLGQGVVFEQFF
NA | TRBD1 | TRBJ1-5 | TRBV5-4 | TGTGCCAGCAGCTGGGGACAGGGTGGGAGCAATCAGCCCCAGCATTTT | CASSWGQGGSNQPQHF
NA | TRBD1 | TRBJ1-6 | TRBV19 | TGTGCCAGTAGTATTATTTCGGAGGGACAGGACAATTCACCCCTCCACTTT | CASSIISEGQDNSPLHF
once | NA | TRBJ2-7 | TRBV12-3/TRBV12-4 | TGTGCCAGCAGTTCCCCGTACGAGCAGTACTTC | CASSSPYEQYF
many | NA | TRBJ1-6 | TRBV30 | TGTGCCTGGAGTGGAGGAGGTATTAATTCACCCCTCCACTTT | CAWSGGGINSPLHF
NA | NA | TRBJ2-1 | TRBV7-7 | TGTGCTAGCAGCACCGGGACATCTAACAATGAGCAGTTCTTC | CASSTGTSNNEQFF
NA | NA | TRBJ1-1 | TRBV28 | TGTGCCAGCAGACCCCCCGGCCAGGGCAGGACTGAAGCTTTCTTT | CASRPPGQGRTEAFF
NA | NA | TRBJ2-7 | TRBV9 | TGTGCCAGCAGCGTAGAGGAGAGGGGGTGGGGAGAGCAGTACTTC | CASSVEERGWGEQYF
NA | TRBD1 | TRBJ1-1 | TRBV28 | TGTGCCAGCAGCCTCTACAGTGGGACAGGGATGAACACTGAAGCTTTCTTT | CASSLYSGTGMNTEAFF
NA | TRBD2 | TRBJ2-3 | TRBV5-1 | TGCGCCAGCAGCTTGGTAGCGGGAGAAGCAGATACGCAGTATTTT | CASSLVAGEADTQYF
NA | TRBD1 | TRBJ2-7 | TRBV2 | TGTGCCAGCAGTCTTTCCGACAGGGAGTTGCAGTACTTC | CASSLSDRELQYF
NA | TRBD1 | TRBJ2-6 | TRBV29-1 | TGCAGCGTTGGGAACACAGGGGGAGGTGGGGCCAACGTCCTGACTTTC | CSVGNTGGGGANVLTF
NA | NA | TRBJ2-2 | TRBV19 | TGTGCCAGTAGTCCCCCAGCCGGGGAGCTGTTTTTT | CASSPPAGELFF
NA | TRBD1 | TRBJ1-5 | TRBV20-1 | TGCAGTGCTAGTGGGCAGGGGGCCTCCTATAGCAATCAGCCCCAGCATTTT | CSASGQGASYSNQPQHF
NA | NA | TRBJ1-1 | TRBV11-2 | TGTGCCAGCACAAAATGGGGTCGTGGTACTAGAAACACTGAAGCTTTCTTT | CASTKWGRGTRNTEAFF
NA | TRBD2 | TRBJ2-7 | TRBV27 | TGTGCCAGCAGTTATCGGGGGGACTCCTACGAGCAGTACTTC | CASSYRGDSYEQYF
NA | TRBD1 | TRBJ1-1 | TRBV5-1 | TGCGCCAGCAGCCCAGGGACAGGGGTCACTGAAGCTTTCTTT | CASSPGTGVTEAFF
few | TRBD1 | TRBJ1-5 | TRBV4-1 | TGCGCCAGCAGCCAAGCCTCCCCTTGGGACAGGGCCCTATATAGCAATCAGCCCCAGCATTTT | CASSQASPWDRALYSNQPQHF
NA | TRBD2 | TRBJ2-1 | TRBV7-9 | TGTGCCAGCAGCTCAAGCCTAGCGGCATCCTACAATGAGCAGTTCTTC | CASSSSLAASYNEQFF
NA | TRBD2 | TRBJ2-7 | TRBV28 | TGTGCCAGTGCGTTTCGGGGGGTCCCCTCCTACGAGCAGTACTTC | CASAFRGVPSYEQYF
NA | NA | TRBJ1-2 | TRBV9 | TGTGCCAGCAGCGCTGTTTTAGGGGCGAACTATGGCTACACCTTC | CASSAVLGANYGYTF